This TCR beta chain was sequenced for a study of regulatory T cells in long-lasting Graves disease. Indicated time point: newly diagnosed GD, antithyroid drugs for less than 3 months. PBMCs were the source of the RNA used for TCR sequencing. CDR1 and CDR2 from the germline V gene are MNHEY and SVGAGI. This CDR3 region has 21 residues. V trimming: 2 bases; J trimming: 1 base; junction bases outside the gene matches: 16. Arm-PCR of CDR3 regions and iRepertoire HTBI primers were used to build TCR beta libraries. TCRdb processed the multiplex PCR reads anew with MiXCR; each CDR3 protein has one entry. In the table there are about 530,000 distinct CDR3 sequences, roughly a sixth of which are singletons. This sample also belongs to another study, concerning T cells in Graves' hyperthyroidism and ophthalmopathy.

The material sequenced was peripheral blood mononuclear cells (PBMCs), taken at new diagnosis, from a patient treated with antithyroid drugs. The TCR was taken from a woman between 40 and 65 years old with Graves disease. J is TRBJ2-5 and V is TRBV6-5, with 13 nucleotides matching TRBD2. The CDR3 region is CASSYGLAGEIEYWPQETQYF. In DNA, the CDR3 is TGTGCCAGCAGTTACGGACTAGCGGGGGAAATAGAATATTGGCCCCAAGAGACCCAGTACTTC.